These T cell receptor beta chains were read from a single sample in a study of T cell repertoires in cytomegalovirus infection. TCRdb ran MiXCR on the reads and lists one entry per CDR3 protein. The sample holds about 530,000 distinct CDR3 sequences, 26% seen once. The sample consisted of PBMCs. These receptors were collected from a human donor in good health (CMV status not recorded). Some clones in this sample may be carry-over from other donors' samples. Both conserved end residues are part of each CDR3. Fields, in order: J gene, clone size, V gene, D gene, CDR3 protein. A D gene is named only where the DNA matches it firmly. Clone size is shown for a subset of rows, as once, few, many or a class of expanded clone.

J gene: TRBJ2-2; clone size: few; V gene: TRBV7-8; D gene: TRBD1; CDR3 protein: CASSWAGTGGFWELFF
J gene: TRBJ1-2; clone size: few; V gene: TRBV7-9; D gene: NA; CDR3 protein: CASSPGPTANYGYTF
J gene: TRBJ1-1; clone size: NA; V gene: TRBV12-3/TRBV12-4; D gene: NA; CDR3 protein: CASSRHLRDTEAFF
J gene: TRBJ1-1; clone size: many; V gene: TRBV7-2; D gene: TRBD1; CDR3 protein: CASSSDRGNGAFF
J gene: TRBJ2-7; clone size: NA; V gene: TRBV9; D gene: NA; CDR3 protein: CASSVDARMGEQYF
J gene: TRBJ2-3; clone size: NA; V gene: TRBV28; D gene: NA; CDR3 protein: CASSPLRTTDTQYF
J gene: TRBJ2-7; clone size: few; V gene: TRBV6-2/TRBV6-3; D gene: TRBD2; CDR3 protein: CASSYFPSGPSSYEQYF
J gene: TRBJ2-1; clone size: NA; V gene: TRBV5-4; D gene: NA; CDR3 protein: CAATSRSSGAYNEQFF
J gene: TRBJ1-2; clone size: NA; V gene: TRBV3-1; D gene: NA; CDR3 protein: CASSQEGLGEGYTF
J gene: TRBJ2-5; clone size: few; V gene: TRBV6-1; D gene: TRBD2; CDR3 protein: CASSDGGGPETQYF
J gene: TRBJ2-5; clone size: NA; V gene: TRBV19; D gene: NA; CDR3 protein: CASSIRASSETQYF
J gene: TRBJ2-1; clone size: few; V gene: TRBV11-3; D gene: TRBD2; CDR3 protein: CASSSTSENEQFF
J gene: TRBJ1-2; clone size: NA; V gene: TRBV6-5; D gene: NA; CDR3 protein: CASSYSTSGTGYGYTF
J gene: TRBJ2-3; clone size: NA; V gene: TRBV7-9; D gene: TRBD2; CDR3 protein: CASSQGLGSDTQYF
J gene: TRBJ2-3; clone size: NA; V gene: TRBV5-1; D gene: NA; CDR3 protein: CASRPLSSTDTQYF
J gene: TRBJ2-7; clone size: few; V gene: TRBV20-1; D gene: NA; CDR3 protein: CSARDPRVIRSEQYF
J gene: TRBJ2-3; clone size: few; V gene: TRBV11-3; D gene: TRBD2; CDR3 protein: CASSSNPGGWSTDTQYF
J gene: TRBJ1-1; clone size: NA; V gene: TRBV4-1; D gene: TRBD1; CDR3 protein: CASSLRDRGDTEAFF
J gene: TRBJ1-1; clone size: NA; V gene: TRBV12-3/TRBV12-4; D gene: NA; CDR3 protein: CASTPGGVKTEAFF
J gene: TRBJ2-7; clone size: NA; V gene: TRBV2; D gene: NA; CDR3 protein: CASTSDSYEQYF
J gene: TRBJ2-3; clone size: NA; V gene: TRBV7-2; D gene: TRBD2; CDR3 protein: CASSSPKLAGATDTQYF
J gene: TRBJ2-1; clone size: NA; V gene: TRBV11-2; D gene: TRBD2; CDR3 protein: CASSLPAGTSGDYNEQFF
J gene: TRBJ1-2; clone size: NA; V gene: TRBV4-1; D gene: NA; CDR3 protein: CASSQDGWRSRGYTF
J gene: TRBJ2-7; clone size: many; V gene: TRBV6-2/TRBV6-3; D gene: TRBD2; CDR3 protein: CASRTSGYEQYF
J gene: TRBJ2-4; clone size: few; V gene: TRBV20-1; D gene: NA; CDR3 protein: CSARAEGVLAKNIQYF
J gene: TRBJ2-3; clone size: NA; V gene: TRBV15; D gene: NA; CDR3 protein: CATSRDRDGSTDTQYF
J gene: TRBJ2-1; clone size: NA; V gene: TRBV11-3; D gene: TRBD2; CDR3 protein: CASSLSSSGPPSSFF
J gene: TRBJ2-5; clone size: NA; V gene: TRBV4-1; D gene: TRBD1; CDR3 protein: CASSQVRDRASETQYF
J gene: TRBJ2-5; clone size: NA; V gene: TRBV6-7; D gene: NA; CDR3 protein: CASSYPGHLGDFNQETQYF
J gene: TRBJ1-1; clone size: NA; V gene: TRBV4-1; D gene: NA; CDR3 protein: CASSQVRSANTEAFF
J gene: TRBJ1-4; clone size: NA; V gene: TRBV15; D gene: TRBD1; CDR3 protein: CATSSRTGTANEKLFF
J gene: TRBJ2-5; clone size: NA; V gene: TRBV6-1; D gene: TRBD1; CDR3 protein: CAGRQGAGETQYF
J gene: TRBJ2-3; clone size: NA; V gene: TRBV12-3/TRBV12-4; D gene: NA; CDR3 protein: CASSPRDADTQYF
J gene: TRBJ2-5; clone size: NA; V gene: TRBV11-2; D gene: NA; CDR3 protein: CASSLAGTPPVQETQYF
J gene: TRBJ2-5; clone size: few; V gene: TRBV7-6; D gene: TRBD2; CDR3 protein: CASSSSSGRARETQYF
J gene: TRBJ2-1; clone size: many; V gene: TRBV7-2; D gene: TRBD2; CDR3 protein: CASSSGLAAYNEQFF
J gene: TRBJ2-1; clone size: NA; V gene: TRBV6-2/TRBV6-3; D gene: TRBD2; CDR3 protein: CATQLAGRYNEQFF
J gene: TRBJ2-3; clone size: once; V gene: TRBV5-6; D gene: TRBD2; CDR3 protein: CASSSGAGTIGDTQYF
J gene: TRBJ2-7; clone size: NA; V gene: TRBV12-3/TRBV12-4; D gene: TRBD1; CDR3 protein: CASSLGTALGYEQYF
J gene: TRBJ2-3; clone size: many; V gene: TRBV6-2/TRBV6-3; D gene: NA; CDR3 protein: CASSYEVAADTQYF
J gene: TRBJ1-1; clone size: NA; V gene: TRBV20-1; D gene: TRBD1; CDR3 protein: CSARVTGTAEAFF
J gene: TRBJ2-1; clone size: few; V gene: TRBV19; D gene: NA; CDR3 protein: CASIPRVGSYNEQFF
J gene: TRBJ2-7; clone size: many; V gene: TRBV4-1; D gene: TRBD1; CDR3 protein: CASSQEPRTGVSYEQYF
J gene: TRBJ1-4; clone size: NA; V gene: TRBV6-5; D gene: TRBD1; CDR3 protein: CASSLGLTGRSEKLFF
J gene: TRBJ1-4; clone size: NA; V gene: TRBV12-3/TRBV12-4; D gene: NA; CDR3 protein: CASSNPGLEKLFF
J gene: TRBJ2-2; clone size: NA; V gene: TRBV12-3/TRBV12-4; D gene: NA; CDR3 protein: CASSFRGAVVRELFF
J gene: TRBJ2-1; clone size: few; V gene: TRBV20-1; D gene: NA; CDR3 protein: CSASGNSYNEQFF